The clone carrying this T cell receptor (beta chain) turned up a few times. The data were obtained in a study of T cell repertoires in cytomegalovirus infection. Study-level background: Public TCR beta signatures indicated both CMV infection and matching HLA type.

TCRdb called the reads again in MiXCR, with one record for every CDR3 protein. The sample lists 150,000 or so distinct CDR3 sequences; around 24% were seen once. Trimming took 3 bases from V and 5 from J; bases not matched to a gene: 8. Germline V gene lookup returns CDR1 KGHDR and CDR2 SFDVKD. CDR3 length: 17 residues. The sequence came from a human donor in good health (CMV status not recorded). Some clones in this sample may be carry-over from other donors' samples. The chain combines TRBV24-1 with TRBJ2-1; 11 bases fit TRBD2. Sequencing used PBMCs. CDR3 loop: CATSDRTGTSGHNEQFF. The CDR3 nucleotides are TGTGCCACCAGTGATCGTACCGGGACTAGCGGCCACAATGAGCAGTTCTTC.